This T cell receptor (beta chain) derives from a study of blood T cell repertoires in COVID-19 (TCRdb year 2020). Concerning the study at large: The collaborator samples originated in the United States, Italy and Spain and spanned the acute and convalescent phases of COVID-19. The sample metadata nearly always contained a de-identified subject ID, COVID-19 status, age in years and sex. The prospective study material was composed of cDNA or gDNA derived from T cells, B-cell-depleted T cells, or PBMCs. The samples were drawn from two sources: the first 160 participants of the ongoing ImmuneRACE study, and 1,200 or so subjects contributed by 6 global collaborators. A freely available public database, intended as a resource for researchers studying the immune response to SARS-CoV-2, is where the repertoires were released. HLA class I and class II types, where available, came from metadata supplied by the sample provider rather than from assay-based typing. Deeply sampled blood TCRbeta repertoires from subjects exposed to, actively infected with, or recovered from COVID-19 were included in the dataset.

Each collaborating institution followed its own protocols to collect whole blood in K2EDTA tubes. For TCRbeta analysis, collaborator samples were shipped as frozen whole blood, as isolated PBMCs, or as DNA extracted from either sample type. V is pared back by 6 bases and J by 6 bases, with 24 bases lying between the germline termini. Measured from the cysteine to the phenylalanine, the CDR3 is 16 residues long. Only the CDR3 part of the read is kept: 48 bases, read in frame from the first base. CDR1 and CDR2 were assigned from the germline V gene as SGHRS and YFSETQ. TCRbeta CDR3 regions were amplified from genomic DNA by means of the immunoSEQ Assay, a bias-controlled multiplex PCR. Under the source paper's analysis protocol: The number of nucleated cells in each sample was estimated from the amplification of reference gene primers within the assay. Sequence reads were collapsed and filtered to measure the absolute abundance of every unique TCRbeta CDR3 rearrangement. Productive Simpson clonality was computed per sample as the square root of Simpson's diversity index over productive rearrangements. As stored in TCRdb, this immuneACCESS dataset retains in-frame rearrangements with V and J assigned. A fraction of the clones does not appear; measured against another copy, unresolved V genes explain less than half of the discrepancy, and the remainder lacks a known reason. From that table come the V and J calls and clone size; the DNA was used to work out D and trimming. In this sample the table shows 40,000 to 65,000 clones, around 80% of which occur a single time. 15% of the sample belongs to the ten largest clones.

Broad study findings and their caveats: The quantity of clinical and demographic metadata differed by source and by participant and was supplied without curation.

A word on this clone: The clone's antigen remains unknown. No quality values exist for individual bases; no much larger clone is one base distant.

The chain uses TRBV5-1 and TRBJ1-1, with the D gene too uncertain to name. The sample taken for sequencing was peripheral blood. The sequence derives from a human donor with active or convalescent COVID-19. The donor label of this sample is uncertain. The DNA reads as follows: TGCGCCAGCAACGAAGGTGGCGGATTTCGCGGCGCTGAAGCTTTCTTT. This codes for CASNEGGGFRGAEAFF.